The next 6 T cell receptor beta chains were all read from a single sample in a study of PD-1 blockade in classical Hodgkin lymphoma. The assay was immunoSEQ multiplex PCR, and TCRdb's table has in-frame clones only and misses some. The table lists 25,000 or so clones, roughly 62% of them singletons. Every patient had relapsed following autologous stem cell transplantation, and cohorts differed in brentuximab vedotin exposure. The sequences come from peripheral blood mononuclear cells (PBMCs), collected before the second cycle of nivolumab. The receptor source for this set is a human donor with classical Hodgkin lymphoma.

This rearrangement joins TRBV9 to TRBJ2-7, with D perhaps matching TRBD1 or TRBD2 (5 bases each). The CDR3 has 12 amino acids. Germline V gene lookup returns CDR1 SGDLS and CDR2 YYNGEE. Trimming pared 7 bases from V and 5 bases from J, leaving 13 bases between. CDR3 DNA sequence: TGTGCCAGCGGGGGTGTCGGGAACGAGCAGTACTTC. Its translation is CASGGVGNEQYF.

The rearrangement links TRBV27 to TRBJ1-1; D uncertain. The ends were cut back, 1 base at V and 8 bases at J, with 11 bases in the middle. This CDR3 region has 13 residues. CDR1 and CDR2 (germline): MNHEY, SMNVEV (reference sequence). The CDR3 sequence is CASSLFERGEAFF. The DNA of the CDR3 is TGTGCCAGCAGTTTATTTGAGCGCGGGGAAGCTTTCTTT.

This clone showed up just once. CDR3 sequence reads: CASSIELNTGELFF. The CDR3 DNA reads as TGTGCCAGTAGTATAGAGTTGAACACCGGGGAGCTGTTTTTT. The chain joins TRBV19 to TRBJ2-2, with D unclear. Germline assignment: CDR1 LNHDA and CDR2 SQIVND (reference sequence). Trimming took off 0 bases at V and 1 base at J, with 3 bases between the two ends. The CDR3 extends over 14 amino acids.

This chain joins TRBV28 and TRBJ1-1; D is ambiguous. The CDR3 loop spans 14 amino acids. Trimming took off 6 bases at V and 0 bases at J, with 11 bases between the two ends. The germline V gene encodes CDR1 MDHEN and CDR2 SYDVKM. CDR3 DNA sequence: TGTGCCAGCAGCCCCGGAGGCCTGAACACTGAAGCTTTCTTT. Translated, it gives CASSPGGLNTEAFF.

The genes are TRBV9 and TRBJ1-1; D unresolved. The V gene lost 1 base and the J gene lost 5 bases, with 9 bases spanning the gap. This CDR3 comprises 13 residues. Germline values: CDR1 SGDLS, CDR2 YYNGEE. This CDR3 reads CASSVIVGTEAFF. The CDR3 DNA follows: TGTGCCAGCAGCGTAATAGTTGGGACTGAAGCTTTCTTT.

This chain's CDR3 is CASSLMGLSGNTIYF. DNA for the CDR3: TGTGCCAGCAGCTTAATGGGGCTCTCTGGAAACACCATATATTTT. The chain couples TRBV7-3 to TRBJ1-3; D possibly corresponds to TRBD1 (5 bases). The CDR3 runs 15 residues. Germline V CDR1 and CDR2: SGHTA, FQGTGA. The V gene lost 1 base and the J gene lost 0 bases, with 7 bases spanning the gap.